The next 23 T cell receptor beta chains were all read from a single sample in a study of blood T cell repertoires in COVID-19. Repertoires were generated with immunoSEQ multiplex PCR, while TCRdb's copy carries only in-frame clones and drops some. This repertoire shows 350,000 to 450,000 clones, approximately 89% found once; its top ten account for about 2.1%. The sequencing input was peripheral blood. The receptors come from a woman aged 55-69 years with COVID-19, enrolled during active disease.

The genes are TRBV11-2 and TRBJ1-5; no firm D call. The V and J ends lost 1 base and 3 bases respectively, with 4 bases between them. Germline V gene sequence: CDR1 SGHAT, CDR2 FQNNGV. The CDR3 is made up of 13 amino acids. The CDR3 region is CASSLGVNQPQHF. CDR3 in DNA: TGTGCCAGCAGCTTAGGCGTCAATCAGCCCCAGCATTTT.

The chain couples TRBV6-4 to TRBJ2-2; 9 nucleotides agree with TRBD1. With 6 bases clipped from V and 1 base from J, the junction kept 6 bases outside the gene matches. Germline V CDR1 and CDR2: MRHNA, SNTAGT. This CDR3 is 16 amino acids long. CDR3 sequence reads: CASSPGQGRNTGELFF. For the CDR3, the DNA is TGTGCCAGCAGCCCCGGACAGGGGAGGAACACCGGGGAGCTGTTTTTT.

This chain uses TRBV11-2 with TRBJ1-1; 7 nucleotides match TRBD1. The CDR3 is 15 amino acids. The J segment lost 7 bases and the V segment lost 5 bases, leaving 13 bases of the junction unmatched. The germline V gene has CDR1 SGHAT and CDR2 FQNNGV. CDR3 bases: TGTGCCAGCAGCCCAACGACAGGGTCAGGGGGTGAAGCTTTCTTT. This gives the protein CASSPTTGSGGEAFF.

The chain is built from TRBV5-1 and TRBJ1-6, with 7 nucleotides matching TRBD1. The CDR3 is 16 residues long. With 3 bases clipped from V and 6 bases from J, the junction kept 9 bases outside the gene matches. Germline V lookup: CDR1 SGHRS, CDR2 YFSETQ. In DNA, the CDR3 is TGCGCCAGCAGCTCCCTTTCCGCAGGGGGTAATTCACCCCTCCACTTT. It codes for CASSSLSAGGNSPLHF.

This chain's CDR3 is CASSVGFGGKYEQYF. CDR3 bases: TGTGCCAGCAGTGTGGGGTTCGGGGGTAAATACGAGCAGTACTTC. This chain connects TRBV25-1 to TRBJ2-7, with D possibly TRBD2 on 6 matching bases. V dropped 4 bases and J dropped 4 bases, with 17 bases sitting between them. The CDR3 is made up of 15 amino acids. CDR1 and CDR2 (germline): MGHDK, SYGVNS.

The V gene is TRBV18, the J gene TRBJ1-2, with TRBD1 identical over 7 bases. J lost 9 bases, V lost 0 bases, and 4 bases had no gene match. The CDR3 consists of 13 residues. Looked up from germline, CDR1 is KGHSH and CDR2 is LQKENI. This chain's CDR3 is CASSPPTGRSYTF. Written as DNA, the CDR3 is TGTGCCAGCTCACCACCGACAGGGCGAAGCTACACCTTC.

The CDR3 sequence is CASSLIAGPDTQYF. The CDR3 bases are TGTGCCAGCAGCTTAATAGCGGGTCCAGATACGCAGTATTTT. The chain recombines TRBV11-2 with TRBJ2-3, with 7 positions matching TRBD2. V gave up 2 bases and J gave up 4 bases; unmatched junction bases: 3. Germline loops: CDR1 SGHAT, CDR2 FQNNGV. CDR3 length: 14 amino acids.

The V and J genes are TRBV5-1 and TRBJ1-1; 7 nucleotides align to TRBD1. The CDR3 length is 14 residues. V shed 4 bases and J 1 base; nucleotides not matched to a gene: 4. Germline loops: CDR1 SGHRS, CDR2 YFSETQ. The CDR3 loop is CASSVDRTNTEAFF. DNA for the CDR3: TGCGCCAGCAGCGTGGACAGGACGAACACTGAAGCTTTCTTT.

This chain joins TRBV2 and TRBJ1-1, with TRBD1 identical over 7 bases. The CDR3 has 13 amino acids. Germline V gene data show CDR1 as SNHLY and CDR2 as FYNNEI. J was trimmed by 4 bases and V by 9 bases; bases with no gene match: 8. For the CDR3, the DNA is TGTGCCAGTACGACAGGGAGGAGCACTGAAGCTTTCTTT. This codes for CASTTGRSTEAFF. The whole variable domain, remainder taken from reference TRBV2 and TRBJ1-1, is EPEVTQTPSHQVTQMGQEVILRCVPISNHLYFYWYRQILGQKVEFLVSFYNNEISEKSEIFDDQFSVERPDGSNFTLKIRSTKLEDSAMYFCASTTGRSTEAFFGQGTRLTVV.

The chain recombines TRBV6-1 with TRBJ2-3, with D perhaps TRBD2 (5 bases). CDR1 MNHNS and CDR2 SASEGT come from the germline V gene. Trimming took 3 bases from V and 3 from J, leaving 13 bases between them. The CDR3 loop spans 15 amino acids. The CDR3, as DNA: TGTGCCAGCAGTGACCGGGGAAGTCCTACAGATACGCAGTATTTT. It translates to CASSDRGSPTDTQYF.

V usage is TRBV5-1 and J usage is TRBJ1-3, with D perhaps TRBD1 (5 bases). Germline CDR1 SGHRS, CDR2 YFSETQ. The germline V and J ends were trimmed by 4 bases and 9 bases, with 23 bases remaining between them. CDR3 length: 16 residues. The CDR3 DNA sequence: TGCGCCAGCAGCCCTATGGGACGGACCAGCGGGGGCACCATATATTTT. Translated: CASSPMGRTSGGTIYF.

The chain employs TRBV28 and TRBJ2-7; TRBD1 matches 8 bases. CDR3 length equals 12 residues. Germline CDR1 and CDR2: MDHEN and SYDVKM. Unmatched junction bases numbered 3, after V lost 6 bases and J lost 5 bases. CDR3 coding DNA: TGTGCCAGCAGAGCAGGGGGCAACGAGCAGTACTTC. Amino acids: CASRAGGNEQYF.

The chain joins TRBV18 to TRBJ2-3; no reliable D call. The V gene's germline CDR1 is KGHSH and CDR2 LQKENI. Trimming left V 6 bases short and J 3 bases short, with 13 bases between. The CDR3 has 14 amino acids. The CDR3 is CASSPTGVTDTQYF. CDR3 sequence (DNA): TGTGCCAGCTCTCCAACGGGTGTAACAGATACGCAGTATTTT. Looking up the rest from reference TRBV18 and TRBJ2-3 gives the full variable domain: NAGVMQNPRHLVRRRGQEARLRCSPMKGHSHVYWYRQLPEEGLKFMVYLQKENIIDESGMPKERFSAEFPKEGPSILRIQQVVRGDSAAYFCASSPTGVTDTQYFGPGTRLTVL.

The CDR3 here is CASSGLAGKDGVQYF. In DNA form, the CDR3 reads TGCGCCAGCAGCGGATTAGCGGGGAAAGATGGAGTGCAGTACTTC. The chain couples TRBV5-1 to TRBJ2-7, with TRBD2 matching 8 bases. The V gene end was trimmed by 4 bases and the J gene end by 9 bases; junction bases not matched to a gene: 15. The V gene's germline CDR1 is SGHRS and CDR2 YFSETQ. This CDR3 region has 15 residues.

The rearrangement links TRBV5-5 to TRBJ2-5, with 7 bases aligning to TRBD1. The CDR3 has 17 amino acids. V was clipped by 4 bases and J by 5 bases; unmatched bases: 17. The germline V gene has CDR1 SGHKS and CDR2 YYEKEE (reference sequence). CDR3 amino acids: CASSPLEGANVHETQYF. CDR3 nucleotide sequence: TGTGCCAGCAGCCCCCTTGAGGGGGCGAACGTCCACGAGACCCAGTACTTC.

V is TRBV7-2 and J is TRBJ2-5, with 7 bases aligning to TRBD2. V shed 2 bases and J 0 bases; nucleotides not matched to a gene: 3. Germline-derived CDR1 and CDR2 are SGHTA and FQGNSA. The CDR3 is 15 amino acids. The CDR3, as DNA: TGTGCCAGCAGCTTAAAACGGGGGGACCAAGAGACCCAGTACTTC. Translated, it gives CASSLKRGDQETQYF.

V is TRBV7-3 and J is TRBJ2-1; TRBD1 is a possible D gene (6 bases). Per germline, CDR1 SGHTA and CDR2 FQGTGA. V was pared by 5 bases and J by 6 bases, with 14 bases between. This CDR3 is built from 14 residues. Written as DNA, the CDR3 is TGTGCCAGCAGCCTGCTGGGCAGGGGCAATGAGCAGTTCTTC. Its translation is CASSLLGRGNEQFF.

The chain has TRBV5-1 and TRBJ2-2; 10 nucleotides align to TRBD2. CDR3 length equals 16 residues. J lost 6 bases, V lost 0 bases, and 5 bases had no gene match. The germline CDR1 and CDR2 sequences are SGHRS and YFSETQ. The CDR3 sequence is CASSLVPAGGAGELFF. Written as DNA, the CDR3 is TGCGCCAGCAGCTTGGTCCCAGCGGGGGGGGCCGGGGAGCTGTTTTTT.

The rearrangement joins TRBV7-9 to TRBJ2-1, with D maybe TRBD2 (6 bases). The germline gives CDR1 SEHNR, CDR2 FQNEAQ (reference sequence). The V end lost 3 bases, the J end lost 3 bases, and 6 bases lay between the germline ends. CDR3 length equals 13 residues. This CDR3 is CASSLDYYNEQFF. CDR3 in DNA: TGTGCCAGCAGCTTGGACTACTACAATGAGCAGTTCTTC.

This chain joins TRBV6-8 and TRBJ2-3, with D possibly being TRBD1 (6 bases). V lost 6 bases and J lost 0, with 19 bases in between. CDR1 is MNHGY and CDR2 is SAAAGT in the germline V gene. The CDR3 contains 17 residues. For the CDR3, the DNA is TGTGCCAGCAGACCCCGGGGCGGACAGACTAGCACAGATACGCAGTATTTT. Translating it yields CASRPRGGQTSTDTQYF.

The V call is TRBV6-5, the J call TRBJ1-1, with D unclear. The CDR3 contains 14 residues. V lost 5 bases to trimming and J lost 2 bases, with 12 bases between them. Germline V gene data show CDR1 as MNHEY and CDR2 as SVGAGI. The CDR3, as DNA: TGTGCCAGCAGTCACGGACTGGGAAACACTGAAGCTTTCTTT. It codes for CASSHGLGNTEAFF.

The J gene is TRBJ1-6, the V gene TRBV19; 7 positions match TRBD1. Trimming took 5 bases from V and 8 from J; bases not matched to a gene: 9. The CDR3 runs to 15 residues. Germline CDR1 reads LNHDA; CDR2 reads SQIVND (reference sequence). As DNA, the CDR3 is TGTGCCAGTAGTGTAAAGGGGGCCGTTGATTCACCCCTCCACTTT. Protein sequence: CASSVKGAVDSPLHF.

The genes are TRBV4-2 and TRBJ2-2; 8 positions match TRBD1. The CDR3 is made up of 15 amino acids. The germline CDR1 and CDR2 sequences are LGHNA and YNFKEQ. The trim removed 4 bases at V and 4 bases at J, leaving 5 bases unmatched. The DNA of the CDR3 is TGTGCCAGCAGCCGTTGGACAGGGCCCACCGGGGAGCTGTTTTTT. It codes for CASSRWTGPTGELFF.